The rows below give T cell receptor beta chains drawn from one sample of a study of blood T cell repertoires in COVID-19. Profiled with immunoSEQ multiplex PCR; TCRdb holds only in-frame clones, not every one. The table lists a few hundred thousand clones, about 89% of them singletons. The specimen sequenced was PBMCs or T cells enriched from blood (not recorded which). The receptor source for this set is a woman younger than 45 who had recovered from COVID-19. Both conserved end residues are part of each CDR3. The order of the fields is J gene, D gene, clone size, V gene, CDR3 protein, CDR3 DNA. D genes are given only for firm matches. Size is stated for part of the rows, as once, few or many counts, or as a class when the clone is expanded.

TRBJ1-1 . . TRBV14 CASSHPLKMNTEAFF TGTGCCAGCAGCCACCCACTAAAGATGAACACTGAAGCTTTCTTT
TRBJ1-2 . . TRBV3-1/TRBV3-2 CASSQDELQGLGGYTF TGTGCCAGCAGCCAAGATGAGCTACAGGGTCTGGGTGGCTACACCTTC
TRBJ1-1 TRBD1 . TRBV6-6 CASSLGQGTVGEAFF TGTGCCAGCAGTTTGGGACAGGGGACGGTGGGTGAAGCTTTCTTT
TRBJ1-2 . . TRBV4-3 CASSQVTGSHYGYTF TGCGCCAGCAGCCAAGTAACCGGGAGCCACTATGGCTACACCTTC
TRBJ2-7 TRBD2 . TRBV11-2 CASSSLRGSYHEQYF TGTGCCAGCAGCTCCCTTCGCGGGAGTTACCACGAGCAGTACTTC
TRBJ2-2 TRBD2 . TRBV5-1 CASSARLAGANTGELFF TGCGCCAGCAGCGCAAGACTAGCGGGAGCGAACACCGGGGAGCTGTTTTTT
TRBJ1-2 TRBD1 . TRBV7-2 CASSQQTGGGYGYTF TGTGCCAGCAGCCAACAGACAGGGGGTGGGTATGGCTACACCTTC
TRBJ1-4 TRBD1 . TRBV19 CASSMRTGGREKLFF TGTGCCAGTAGTATGAGGACAGGGGGCCGTGAAAAACTGTTTTTT
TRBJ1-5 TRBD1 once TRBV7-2 CASSGREGQRDQPQHF TGTGCCAGCAGCGGGCGAGAGGGACAGCGAGATCAGCCCCAGCATTTT
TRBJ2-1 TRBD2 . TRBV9 CASSAGLDAYNEQFF TGTGCCAGCAGCGCCGGACTAGATGCCTACAATGAGCAGTTCTTC
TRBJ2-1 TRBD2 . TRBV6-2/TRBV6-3 CASSPLAGGGGNEQFF TGTGCCAGCAGTCCGTTAGCGGGAGGGGGGGGGAATGAGCAGTTCTTC
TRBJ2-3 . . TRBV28 CASSFQYPSTDTQYF TGTGCCAGCAGTTTCCAGTACCCAAGCACAGATACGCAGTATTTT
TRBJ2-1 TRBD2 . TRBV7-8 CASSLGLANEQFF TGTGCCAGCAGCTTGGGACTAGCGAATGAGCAGTTCTTC
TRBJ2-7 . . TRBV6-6 CASRSVRDTTYEQYF TGTGCCAGCAGAAGTGTTCGGGACACCACCTACGAGCAGTACTTC
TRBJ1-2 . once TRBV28 CASSLSLSLTGYGYTF TGTGCCAGCAGTTTATCTCTATCGTTGACAGGCTATGGCTACACCTTC
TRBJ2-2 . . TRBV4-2 CASRGLDTGELFF TGTGCCAGCAGAGGACTTGACACCGGGGAGCTGTTTTTT
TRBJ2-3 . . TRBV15 CATSRDGADTQYF TGTGCCACCAGCAGAGATGGAGCAGATACGCAGTATTTT
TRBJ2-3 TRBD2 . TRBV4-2 CASSPRTSGGTDTQYF TGTGCCAGCAGCCCTAGGACTAGCGGGGGCACAGATACGCAGTATTTT
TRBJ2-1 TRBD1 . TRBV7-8 CASSLAGQGNYNEQFF TGTGCCAGCAGCTTAGCCGGACAGGGAAACTACAATGAGCAGTTCTTC
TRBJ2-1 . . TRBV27 CASSPPGFYNEQFF TGTGCCAGCAGTCCCCCGGGTTTCTACAATGAGCAGTTCTTC
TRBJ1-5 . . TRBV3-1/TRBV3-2 CASSSRVSNQPQHF TGTGCCAGCAGCTCCCGGGTTAGCAATCAGCCCCAGCATTTT
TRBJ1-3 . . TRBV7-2 CASSPRVLQTGNTIYF TGTGCCAGCAGCCCCCGAGTCCTTCAAACGGGAAACACCATATATTTT
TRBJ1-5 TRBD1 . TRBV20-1 CSASHGTGRLSNQPQHF TGCAGTGCTAGTCACGGGACAGGGAGATTAAGTAATCAGCCCCAGCATTTT
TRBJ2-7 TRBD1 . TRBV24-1 CATSVQGAREQYF TGTGCCACCAGTGTACAGGGGGCGCGCGAGCAGTACTTC
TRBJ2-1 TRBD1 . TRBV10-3 CAISMDRNNEQFF TGTGCCATCAGTATGGACAGGAACAATGAGCAGTTCTTC
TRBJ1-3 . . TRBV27 CASSSTPRLRDSGNTIYF TGTGCCAGCAGTTCTACTCCCCGATTACGAGACTCTGGAAACACCATATATTTT
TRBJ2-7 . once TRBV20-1 CSASISSYEQYF TGCAGTGCTAGTATCAGCTCCTACGAGCAGTACTTC
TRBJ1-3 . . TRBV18 CASSPEASLVYF TGTGCCAGCTCACCGGAGGCGAGCTTGGTATATTTT
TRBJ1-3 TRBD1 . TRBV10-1 CASPETGVVNTIYF TGCGCCAGCCCTGAGACAGGGGTGGTAAACACCATATATTTT
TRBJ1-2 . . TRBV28 CASETRGATHYGYTF TGTGCCAGCGAGACGCGGGGCGCAACCCACTATGGCTACACCTTC
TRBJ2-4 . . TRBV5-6 CASSLFRTGDKNIQYF TGTGCCAGCAGCTTGTTTAGGACGGGGGACAAAAACATTCAGTACTTC
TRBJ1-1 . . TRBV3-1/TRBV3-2 CASSQDQREAFF TGTGCCAGCAGCCAAGATCAGAGGGAAGCTTTCTTT
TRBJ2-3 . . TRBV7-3 CASSLGLATTDTQYF TGTGCCAGCAGCTTGGGCCTAGCGACCACAGATACGCAGTATTTT
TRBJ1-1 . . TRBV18 CASSPPSVYTEAFF TGTGCCAGCTCACCACCGTCCGTGTACACTGAAGCTTTCTTT
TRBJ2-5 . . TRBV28 CASNSVETQYF TGTGCCAGCAACTCGGTAGAGACCCAGTACTTC
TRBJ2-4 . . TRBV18 CASSPWQGAKNIQYF TGTGCCAGCTCACCATGGCAGGGGGCCAAAAACATTCAGTACTTC
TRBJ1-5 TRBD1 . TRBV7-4 CASSCAGTGENQPQHF TGTGCCAGCAGCTGCGCCGGGACAGGGGAAAATCAGCCCCAGCATTTT
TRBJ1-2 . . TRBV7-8 CASSLGFRVKRSDYGYTF TGTGCCAGCAGCTTAGGGTTCAGGGTAAAGAGGTCCGACTATGGCTACACCTTC
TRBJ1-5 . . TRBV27 CASRSTAGGRGQPQHF TGTGCCAGCAGATCAACGGCCGGGGGTCGGGGTCAGCCCCAGCATTTT
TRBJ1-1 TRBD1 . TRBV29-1 CSGSGTANTEAFF TGCAGCGGATCCGGGACAGCGAACACTGAAGCTTTCTTT